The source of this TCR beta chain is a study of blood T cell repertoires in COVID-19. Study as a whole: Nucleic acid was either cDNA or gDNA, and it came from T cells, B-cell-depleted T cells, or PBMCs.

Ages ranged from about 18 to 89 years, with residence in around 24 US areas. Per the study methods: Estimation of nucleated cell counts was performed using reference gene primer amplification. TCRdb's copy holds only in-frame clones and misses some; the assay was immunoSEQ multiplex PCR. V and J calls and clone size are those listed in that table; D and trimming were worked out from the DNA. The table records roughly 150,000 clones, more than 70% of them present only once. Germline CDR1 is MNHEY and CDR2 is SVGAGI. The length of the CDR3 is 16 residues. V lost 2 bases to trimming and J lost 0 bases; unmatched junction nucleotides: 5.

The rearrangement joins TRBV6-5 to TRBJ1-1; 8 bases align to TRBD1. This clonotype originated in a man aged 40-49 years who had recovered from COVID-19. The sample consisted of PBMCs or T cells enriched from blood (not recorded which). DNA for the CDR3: TGTGCCAGCAGTTACCAGACAGGGGCTATGAACACTGAAGCTTTCTTT. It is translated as CASSYQTGAMNTEAFF.